This T cell receptor beta chain was sequenced for a study of blood T cell repertoires in COVID-19. The method was immunoSEQ multiplex PCR; TCRdb's version includes in-frame clones alone and lacks a portion of them. The sample has about 220,000 clones, about four fifths seen once. This CDR3 region has 14 residues. With V trimmed by 5 bases and J by 7 bases, 4 bases remained unmatched. CDR1 is MNHEY, CDR2 SMNVEV, per germline (reference sequence). The J gene is TRBJ2-1, the V gene TRBV27; TRBD2 agrees at 11 bases. This clonotype was sampled from a woman aged 40 to 49 who had recovered from COVID-19. Sequenced: PBMCs or T cells enriched from blood (not recorded which). For the CDR3, the DNA is TGTGCCAGCAGTCGGCTAGCGGGAGGAAATGAGCAGTTCTTC. Encoded protein: CASSRLAGGNEQFF.